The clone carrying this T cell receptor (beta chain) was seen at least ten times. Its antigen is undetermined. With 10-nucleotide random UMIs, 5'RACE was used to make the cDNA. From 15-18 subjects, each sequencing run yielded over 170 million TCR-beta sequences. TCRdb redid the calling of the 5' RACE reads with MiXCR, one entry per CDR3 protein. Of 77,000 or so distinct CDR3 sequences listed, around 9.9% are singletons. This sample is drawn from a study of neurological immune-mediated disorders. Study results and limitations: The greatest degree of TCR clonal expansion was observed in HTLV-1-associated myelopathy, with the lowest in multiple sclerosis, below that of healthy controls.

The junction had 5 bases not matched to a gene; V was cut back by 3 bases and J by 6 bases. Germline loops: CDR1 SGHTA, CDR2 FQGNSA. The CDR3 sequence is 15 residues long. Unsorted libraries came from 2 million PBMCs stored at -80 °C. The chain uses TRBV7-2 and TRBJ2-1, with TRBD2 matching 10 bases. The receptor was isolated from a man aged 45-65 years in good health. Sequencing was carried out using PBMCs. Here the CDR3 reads CASSFERGGLNEQFF. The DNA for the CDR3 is TGTGCCAGCAGCTTCGAGCGGGGGGGCCTCAATGAGCAGTTCTTC.